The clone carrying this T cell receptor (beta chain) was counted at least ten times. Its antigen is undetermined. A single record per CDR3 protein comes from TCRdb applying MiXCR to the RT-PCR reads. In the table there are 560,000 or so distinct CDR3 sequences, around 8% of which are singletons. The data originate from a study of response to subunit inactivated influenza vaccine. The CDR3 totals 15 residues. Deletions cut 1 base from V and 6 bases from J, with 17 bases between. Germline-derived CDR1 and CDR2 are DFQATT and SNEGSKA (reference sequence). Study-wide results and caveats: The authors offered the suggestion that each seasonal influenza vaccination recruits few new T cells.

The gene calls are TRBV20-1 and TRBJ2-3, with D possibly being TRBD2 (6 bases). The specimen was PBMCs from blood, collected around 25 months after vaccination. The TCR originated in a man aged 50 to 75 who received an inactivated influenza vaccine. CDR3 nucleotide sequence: TGCAGTGCTAGAGTACCGGCCTCAGCGGGCGATACGCAGTATTTT. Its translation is CSARVPASAGDTQYF.